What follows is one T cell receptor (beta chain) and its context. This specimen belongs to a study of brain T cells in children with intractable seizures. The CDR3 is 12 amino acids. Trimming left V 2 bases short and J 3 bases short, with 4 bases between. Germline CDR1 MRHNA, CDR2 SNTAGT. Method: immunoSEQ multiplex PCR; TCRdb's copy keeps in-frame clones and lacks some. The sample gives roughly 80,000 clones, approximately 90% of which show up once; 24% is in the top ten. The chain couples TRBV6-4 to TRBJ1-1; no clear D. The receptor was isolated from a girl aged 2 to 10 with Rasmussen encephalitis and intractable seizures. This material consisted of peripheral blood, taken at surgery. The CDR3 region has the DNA TGTGCCAGCAGTGACAGGGACACTGAAGCTTTCTTT. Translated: CASSDRDTEAFF.